This T cell receptor (beta chain) is from a study of blood T cell repertoires in COVID-19. Study in general: The origin of the acute and convalescent COVID-19 samples was the United States, Italy and Spain. In each case, the material was cDNA or gDNA derived from T cells, B-cell-depleted T cells, or PBMCs.

Original handling: By means of reference gene primer amplification, nucleated cell counts were estimated. Only in-frame clones appear in the TCRdb table, and some are missing; sequencing was by immunoSEQ multiplex PCR. D and trimming were read from the DNA, whereas the V and J calls and clone size are those reported in that table. This sample yields about 60,000 clones, of which 75% to 95% are seen a single time; approximately 2.3% belongs to the top ten. The V and J ends lost 1 base and 11 bases, in that order; junction bases with no gene match: 8. The CDR3 loop spans 15 amino acids. Germline V gene lookup returns CDR1 LNHDA and CDR2 SQIVND (reference sequence).

The TCR originated in a man in his sixties with acute or convalescent COVID-19. The sequenced sample consisted of peripheral blood. V gene TRBV19 combines with J gene TRBJ1-4, with TRBD1 identical over 9 bases. CDR3 in DNA: TGTGCCAGTAGTATAGGCGGACAGGGGCTCCGGAAACTGTTTTTT. Residues: CASSIGGQGLRKLFF.